This T cell receptor (beta chain) came from a study of memory CD4+ T cells and cytomegalovirus serostatus. Only one count was recorded for this clone. Profiled with immunoSEQ multiplex PCR; TCRdb holds only in-frame clones, not every one. The profile shows 35,000 to 50,000 clones, about three quarters of them singletons. The sort gate was single viable CD3+CD4+CD8-CD45RO+ cells for memory CD4+ T cells. CDR3 length equals 17 residues. V was clipped by 0 bases and J by 2 bases; unmatched bases: 6. The germline gives CDR1 LNHNV, CDR2 YYDKDF (reference sequence). The origin of this receptor is an adult in good health and CMV-seronegative. This rearrangement joins TRBV15 to TRBJ1-3, with TRBD1 matching over 8 bases. Source material: memory CD4+ T cells from blood. The CDR3 loop reads CATSREARGPTGNTIYF. In DNA, the CDR3 is TGTGCCACCAGCAGAGAAGCCAGGGGGCCCACTGGAAACACCATATATTTT.